This T cell receptor (beta chain) was retrieved from a study of cytomegalovirus exposure and HLA in healthy donors. General study results and limits: A missense DCLRE1C variant was associated with V- and J-gene trimming of TCR beta chains in a later analysis, and an independent cohort replicated the association.

The PCR made use of 60 Vbeta and 13 Jbeta primers. TCRdb keeps only in-frame clones here, not all; method: immunoSEQ multiplex PCR. The sample yields 110,000 to 150,000 clones, around 83% seen once. Points on this clone: Its antigen is still unknown.

This CDR3 is built from 11 residues. V was trimmed by 2 bases and J by 6 bases, leaving 8 bases between them. Germline V gene lookup returns CDR1 GTSNPN and CDR2 SVGIG (reference sequence). The chain combines TRBV30 with TRBJ2-7, with D hard to call. The receptor was derived from a man aged 40-50 years in good health and CMV-seropositive. The sample taken for sequencing was PBMCs. The CDR3 is CAWSLEVEQYF. The CDR3 nucleotides are TGTGCCTGGAGTCTAGAGGTCGAGCAGTACTTC.